The source of this T cell receptor (beta chain) is a study of regulatory T cells in long-lasting Graves disease. The time point here: newly diagnosed GD, antithyroid drugs for less than 3 months. The authors made the TCR library using RNA they extracted from PBMCs. Patients hailed from an endocrinology department in Xi'an, China. This clonotype was counted only a few times. Between the trimmed V and J ends, which lost 1 base and 0 bases, there was a span of 10 bases. In germline, CDR1 is LGHDT, CDR2 YNNKEL (reference sequence). The CDR3 has 17 amino acids. Building of the TCR beta libraries involved iRepertoire HTBI primers and Arm-PCR of CDR3 regions. One entry per CDR3 protein results from TCRdb running MiXCR on the multiplex PCR reads. The table includes about 560,000 distinct CDR3 sequences, 16% detected once. A further study also used this sample, focusing on T cells in Graves' hyperthyroidism and ophthalmopathy. That report adds: If no ophthalmopathy progression occurred within 18 months, Graves' hyperthyroidism was stable.

The chain uses TRBV3-1 and TRBJ1-6; no definite D call. The TCR originated in a man between 18 and 35 years old with Graves disease. The material sequenced was peripheral blood mononuclear cells (PBMCs), taken at new diagnosis, from a patient treated with antithyroid drugs. Written as DNA, the CDR3 is TGTGCCAGCAGCCAAGGTGTAGGGAGCTCCTATAATTCACCCCTCCACTTT. Its protein product is CASSQGVGSSYNSPLHF.